The 10 T cell receptor beta chains listed next were all sequenced from one sample in a study of blood T cell repertoires in COVID-19. Libraries were prepared by immunoSEQ multiplex PCR; TCRdb keeps only in-frame clonotypes and omits some of them. The sample has some 110,000 clones, 65% to 80% seen once. Sequencing used peripheral blood. The source is a middle-aged man with acute or convalescent COVID-19.

This CDR3 reads CASSMGGTGKAEAFF. The DNA for the CDR3 is TGCGCCAGCAGCATGGGGGGGACAGGGAAGGCTGAAGCTTTCTTT. This chain uses TRBV5-1 with TRBJ1-1; TRBD1 agrees at 9 bases. The CDR3 spans 15 residues. Germline V gene data show CDR1 as SGHRS and CDR2 as YFSETQ. Losses at the gene ends were 4 bases for V and 6 bases for J; bases not matched to a gene: 10.

The DNA of the CDR3 is TGCGCCAGCAGCGCCCGCTTAGCGGGGGGGAATCCCAGCACCGGGGAGCTGTTTTTT. Its protein product is CASSARLAGGNPSTGELFF. This chain connects TRBV4-1 to TRBJ2-2; TRBD2 aligns across 11 bases. The CDR3 has 19 residues. CDR1 and CDR2 (germline): MGHRA, YSYEKL. V was pared by 5 bases and J by 4 bases, with 15 bases of the junction left unmatched.

This clone was observed a few times. The chain has TRBV6-5 and TRBJ1-1, with D possibly being TRBD1 (5 bases). The ends were cut back, 0 bases at V and 1 base at J, with 9 bases in the middle. Germline-derived CDR1 and CDR2 are MNHEY and SVGAGI. This CDR3 has 15 amino acids. CDR3 in DNA: TGTGCCAGCAGTTACTCCTCCGGGGGGAACACTGAAGCTTTCTTT. Protein: CASSYSSGGNTEAFF.

V gene TRBV11-2 combines with J gene TRBJ1-5, with TRBD1 as a possible D gene (6 bases). The germline V gene has CDR1 SGHAT and CDR2 FQNNGV. Deletions cut 4 bases from V and 1 base from J, with 11 bases between. The CDR3 is made up of 15 amino acids. This CDR3 is CASSSQGGSNQPQHF. CDR3 sequence (DNA): TGTGCCAGCAGCTCACAGGGTGGCAGCAATCAGCCCCAGCATTTT.

The rearrangement links TRBV28 to TRBJ1-1; 8 bases agree with TRBD1. V lost 6 bases, J lost 5 bases, and 5 bases stayed unmatched. From germline, CDR1 is MDHEN and CDR2 SYDVKM. The CDR3 is made up of 13 amino acids. The CDR3 protein is CASRTQGGTEAFF. The CDR3, as DNA: TGTGCCAGCAGGACACAGGGGGGGACTGAAGCTTTCTTT.

The gene calls are TRBV5-1 and TRBJ2-7, with 8 bases matching TRBD2. Losses at the gene ends were 1 base for V and 5 bases for J; bases not matched to a gene: 8. Germline V gene sequence: CDR1 SGHRS, CDR2 YFSETQ. The CDR3 is 15 amino acids. CDR3 residues: CASSLSGTSSNEQYF. CDR3 in DNA: TGCGCCAGCAGCTTGTCCGGGACTAGTTCCAACGAGCAGTACTTC.

The V and J genes are TRBV7-9 and TRBJ1-2; 8 bases agree with TRBD1. V lost 4 bases, J lost 8 bases, and 6 bases stayed unmatched. Germline CDR1 is SEHNR and CDR2 is FQNEAQ (reference sequence). This CDR3 has 13 residues. The chain's CDR3 is CASSSRTGWGYTF. DNA of the CDR3: TGTGCCAGCAGCTCGAGGACAGGGTGGGGCTACACCTTC. Based on the CDR3 plus reference TRBV7-9 and TRBJ1-2, the full variable domain is DTGVSQNPRHKITKRGQNVTFRCDPISEHNRLYWYRQTLGQGPEFLTYFQNEAQLEKSRLLSDRFSAERPKGSFSTLEIQRTEQGDSAMYLCASSSRTGWGYTFGSGTRLTVV.

The rearrangement links TRBV19 to TRBJ2-1, with 7 positions matching TRBD2. Looked up from germline, CDR1 is LNHDA and CDR2 is SQIVND (reference sequence). CDR3 length equals 15 residues. After removal of 3 bases from V and 2 bases from J, the junction contained 4 bases not matched to a gene. The DNA of the CDR3 is TGTGCCAGTAGTATTCGGGGGGACGCCTACAATGAGCAGTTCTTC. Translated: CASSIRGDAYNEQFF. Based on the CDR3 plus reference TRBV19 and TRBJ2-1, the full variable domain is DGGITQSPKYLFRKEGQNVTLSCEQNLNHDAMYWYRQDPGQGLRLIYYSQIVNDFQKGDIAEGYSVSREKKESFPLTVTSAQKNPTAFYLCASSIRGDAYNEQFFGPGTRLTVL.

This chain joins TRBV9 and TRBJ2-7, with a tentative D call TRBD2 (5 bases). Looked up from germline, CDR1 is SGDLS and CDR2 is YYNGEE. The germline V and J ends were trimmed by 0 bases and 2 bases, with 9 bases remaining between them. The CDR3 runs 14 residues. CDR3 residues: CASSVAGEAYEQYF. The CDR3 bases are TGTGCCAGCAGCGTAGCCGGGGAAGCCTACGAGCAGTACTTC.

The gene calls are TRBV7-3 and TRBJ1-1, with unresolved D. V lost 5 bases and J lost 1, with 8 bases in between. CDR1 is SGHTA, CDR2 FQGTGA, per germline. The CDR3 runs to 13 residues. The CDR3 loop is CASSATANTEAFF. CDR3 nucleotides: TGTGCCAGCAGCGCCACAGCGAACACTGAAGCTTTCTTT. Based on the CDR3 plus reference TRBV7-3 and TRBJ1-1, the full variable domain is GAGVSQTPSNKVTEKGKYVELRCDPISGHTALYWYRQSLGQGPEFLIYFQGTGAADDSGLPNDRFFAVRPEGSVSTLKIQRTERGDSAVYLCASSATANTEAFFGQGTRLTVV.